This T cell receptor (beta chain) was retrieved from a study of cytomegalovirus exposure and HLA in healthy donors. The table lists this clone with a few counts. Its matching antigen is unknown. Study-wide findings and caveats: Within the data, a cluster of highly shared sequence variants was likely a sequencing artifact. When analyzed later, a missense DCLRE1C variant was found to be linked to TCR beta V- and J-gene trimming. Associated with HLA alleles at 0.05 false discovery rate in a later analysis were 16,951 TCR beta sequences.

The CDR3 has 14 residues. V was cut by 7 bases and J by 2 bases, with 13 bases left in between. The V gene's germline CDR1 is SGHAT and CDR2 FQDESV (reference sequence). Donors were nominally healthy when sampled, though unrecorded immune exposures were likely. PCR used 60 Vbeta primers and 13 Jbeta primers. TCRdb's table, derived via immunoSEQ multiplex PCR, lists solely in-frame clones and lacks some. The sample carries some 70,000 clones, roughly four fifths recorded once. V usage is TRBV11-1 and J usage is TRBJ2-3, with D possibly being TRBD1 (6 bases). This clonotype was obtained from a man between 18 and 29 years old in good health and CMV-seronegative. The sequencing sample was made of PBMCs. The CDR3 reads CASTGQFHTDTQYF. DNA for the CDR3: TGTGCCAGCACCGGACAGTTTCACACAGATACGCAGTATTTT.